The source of this T cell receptor (beta chain) is a study of blood T cell repertoires in COVID-19. Assay: immunoSEQ multiplex PCR; the TCRdb copy retains only in-frame clones and omits some. The sample yields 60,000 to 80,000 clones, 75% to 90% seen once. Sequenced material: peripheral blood. The receptor was derived from a woman aged 55-69 years with COVID-19, enrolled during active disease.

CDR3 protein: CASSVVEGVRETQYF. In DNA form, the CDR3 reads TGTGCCAGCAGCGTAGTGGAGGGCGTCCGGGAGACCCAGTACTTC. The rearrangement uses TRBV9 and TRBJ2-5; D is perhaps TRBD2 (6 bases). The V gene lost 0 bases and the J gene lost 5 bases, with 14 bases spanning the gap. The CDR3 extends over 15 amino acids. From germline, CDR1 is SGDLS and CDR2 YYNGEE. The full variable domain, completed using reference TRBV9 and TRBJ2-5, is DSGVTQTPKHLITATGQRVTLRCSPRSGDLSVYWYQQSLDQGLQFLIQYYNGEERAKGNILERFSAQQFPDLHSELNLSSLELGDSALYFCASSVVEGVRETQYFGPGTRLLVL.